This T cell receptor beta chain was obtained from a study of cytomegalovirus exposure and HLA in healthy donors. Study results and caveats: V- and J-gene trimming of TCR beta was linked (in a later analysis) to a missense DCLRE1C variant.

A multiplex PCR was run with 60 Vbeta primers and 13 Jbeta primers. In the original processing: In a later analysis, tens of millions of unique TCR beta chains included roughly 11 million shared by two or more donors. Clones were read by immunoSEQ multiplex PCR, and TCRdb kept only the in-frame ones, dropping some. V and J calls and clone size come straight from that table; D and trimming were deduced from the DNA. The sample yields some 200,000 clones, over 80% seen once. This clone has a handful of counts. What it binds is unknown. There are 12 residues in the CDR3. The germline V and J ends were trimmed by 5 bases and 11 bases, with 15 bases remaining between them. The germline CDR1 and CDR2 sequences are MDHEN and SYDVKM.

The receptor's source is a boy under 10 years old in good health and CMV-seronegative. The J gene is TRBJ1-1, the V gene TRBV28; tentatively, D is TRBD1 (5 bases). The specimen was PBMCs. The DNA for the CDR3 is TGTGCCAGCAGTGTAGACAGTAAGGAGGCTTTCTTT. This codes for CASSVDSKEAFF.